The next 13 T cell receptor beta chains were all read from a single sample in a study of siplizumab effects on memory and regulatory T cells. TCRdb's table, derived via immunoSEQ multiplex PCR, lists solely in-frame clones and lacks some. Of around 100,000 clones in the sample, about 95% are singletons; the top ten hold over 1%. Sequencing was carried out using non-Treg CD4+ T cells sorted from blood. These receptors were taken from a human donor in good health.

The chain combines TRBV9 with TRBJ2-1; D gene unclear. Trimming removed 0 bases from V and 5 bases from J, with 15 bases in between. Germline V gene data show CDR1 as SGDLS and CDR2 as YYNGEE. This CDR3 has 16 amino acids. The CDR3 DNA is TGTGCCAGCAGCGTAGATTCCGTAGTACTCCACAATGAGCAGTTCTTC. Its translation is CASSVDSVVLHNEQFF.

The gene calls are TRBV29-1 and TRBJ2-1; TRBD1 aligns across 8 bases. This CDR3 has 15 residues. J was trimmed by 6 bases and V by 6 bases; bases with no gene match: 13. Germline CDR1 is SQVTM and CDR2 is ANQGSEA. The CDR3 DNA is TGCAGCGTACCCGACAGGGGCGCACCCGGCAATGAGCAGTTCTTC. Amino acid sequence: CSVPDRGAPGNEQFF.

V is TRBV5-1 and J is TRBJ2-5; 14 bases align to TRBD2. Germline assignment: CDR1 SGHRS and CDR2 YFSETQ. This CDR3 is 17 amino acids long. V lost 3 bases, J lost 2 bases, and 6 bases stayed unmatched. The CDR3: CASSWGTSGRSQETQYF. In DNA, the CDR3 is TGCGCCAGCAGCTGGGGGACTAGCGGGAGATCTCAAGAGACCCAGTACTTC.

The chain combines TRBV6-6 with TRBJ2-1; D is uncertain. V was clipped by 6 bases and J by 8 bases, with 11 bases between them. CDR3 length: 12 residues. Germline values: CDR1 MNHNY, CDR2 SVGAGI (reference sequence). CDR3 sequence reads: CASRDSPHEQFF. CDR3 DNA: TGTGCCAGCAGAGACTCGCCCCATGAGCAGTTCTTC.

J is TRBJ2-7 and V is TRBV5-5, with 8 bases fitting TRBD2. The CDR3 extends over 15 amino acids. The ends lost 0 bases at V and 7 bases at J; junction bases unmatched: 9. The germline gives CDR1 SGHKS, CDR2 YYEKEE (reference sequence). Here the CDR3 reads CASSLAPGGPFEQYF. CDR3 bases: TGTGCCAGCAGCTTGGCTCCGGGAGGGCCCTTTGAGCAGTACTTC.

This rearrangement joins TRBV6-5 to TRBJ2-7; 8 nucleotides match TRBD2. The germline V gene encodes CDR1 MNHEY and CDR2 SVGAGI. The trim removed 3 bases at V and 7 bases at J, leaving 11 bases unmatched. The CDR3 has 15 amino acids. CDR3 loop: CASSYYGAGDSEQYF. Written as DNA, the CDR3 is TGTGCCAGCAGTTATTACGGAGCGGGAGATTCGGAGCAGTACTTC.

A single count supports this clone. The rearrangement joins TRBV5-1 to TRBJ1-4; unclear D gene. This CDR3 region has 15 residues. Germline V gene lookup returns CDR1 SGHRS and CDR2 YFSETQ. With 4 bases removed from V and 0 bases from J, the gap between germline ends came to 10 bases. CDR3 residues: CASSEREATNEKLFF. For the CDR3, the DNA is TGCGCCAGCAGCGAACGGGAAGCAACTAATGAAAAACTGTTTTTT. The variable domain in full, completed from reference TRBV5-1 and TRBJ1-4, reads KAGVTQTPRYLIKTRGQQVTLSCSPISGHRSVSWYQQTPGQGLQFLFEYFSETQRNKGNFPGRFSGRQFSNSRSEMNVSTLELGDSALYLCASSEREATNEKLFFGSGTQLSVL.

The chain joins TRBV9 to TRBJ2-1; D unresolved. Trimming shortened V by 1 base and J by 10 bases, and 12 bases separated the two germline ends. Per germline, CDR1 SGDLS and CDR2 YYNGEE. The CDR3 has 13 amino acids. The CDR3 nucleotides read TGTGCCAGCAGCGTAATGGAAGCAGTGGAGCAGTTCTTC. This translates into CASSVMEAVEQFF. Filled out from reference TRBV9 and TRBJ2-1, the complete variable domain reads DSGVTQTPKHLITATGQRVTLRCSPRSGDLSVYWYQQSLDQGLQFLIQYYNGEERAKGNILERFSAQQFPDLHSELNLSSLELGDSALYFCASSVMEAVEQFFGPGTRLTVL.

This clone was seen only once. The genes are TRBV4-2 and TRBJ1-3, with D hard to call. CDR3 length equals 16 residues. Germline CDR1 and CDR2: LGHNA and YNFKEQ. Trimming took off 1 base at V and 0 bases at J, with 10 bases between the two ends. CDR3 DNA sequence: TGTGCCAGCAGCCAAGTATCAGACCGCTCTGGAAACACCATATATTTT. Translated: CASSQVSDRSGNTIYF.

In DNA, the CDR3 is TGTGCCAGTAGTTCAGGGTATTTGACTAATGGCTACACCTTC. It is translated as CASSSGYLTNGYTF. The chain has TRBV19 and TRBJ1-2; tentative D call: TRBD1 (5 bases). The germline V gene has CDR1 LNHDA and CDR2 SQIVND (reference sequence). With 5 bases removed from V and 6 bases from J, the gap between germline ends came to 16 bases. The CDR3 extends over 14 amino acids.

The chain couples TRBV27 to TRBJ2-1; D may match TRBD1 or TRBD2 (5 bases each). Germline V gives CDR1 MNHEY, CDR2 SMNVEV (reference sequence). This CDR3 is 12 amino acids long. Trimming pared 8 bases from V and 6 bases from J, leaving 11 bases between. This CDR3 reads CASSGGRNEQFF. The CDR3 region has the DNA TGTGCCAGCTCTGGGGGTCGCAATGAGCAGTTCTTC.

The chain combines TRBV28 with TRBJ2-7; D is possibly TRBD1 or TRBD2 (5 bases each). The CDR3 totals 15 residues. The V gene's germline CDR1 is MDHEN and CDR2 SYDVKM. Trimming pared 5 bases from V and 2 bases from J, leaving 16 bases between. The CDR3 sequence: CASSNTGTVTYEQYF. Written as DNA, the CDR3 is TGTGCCAGCAGTAACACCGGGACGGTCACCTACGAGCAGTACTTC.

This clone was detected once. V and J are TRBV7-2 and TRBJ2-1, with 10 bases matching TRBD2. V gave up 7 bases and J gave up 4 bases; unmatched junction bases: 7. This CDR3 is built from 15 residues. Per germline, CDR1 SGHTA and CDR2 FQGNSA. The CDR3 reads CASTERAGGYNEQFF. For the CDR3, the DNA is TGTGCCAGCACCGAAAGAGCGGGAGGGTACAATGAGCAGTTCTTC.